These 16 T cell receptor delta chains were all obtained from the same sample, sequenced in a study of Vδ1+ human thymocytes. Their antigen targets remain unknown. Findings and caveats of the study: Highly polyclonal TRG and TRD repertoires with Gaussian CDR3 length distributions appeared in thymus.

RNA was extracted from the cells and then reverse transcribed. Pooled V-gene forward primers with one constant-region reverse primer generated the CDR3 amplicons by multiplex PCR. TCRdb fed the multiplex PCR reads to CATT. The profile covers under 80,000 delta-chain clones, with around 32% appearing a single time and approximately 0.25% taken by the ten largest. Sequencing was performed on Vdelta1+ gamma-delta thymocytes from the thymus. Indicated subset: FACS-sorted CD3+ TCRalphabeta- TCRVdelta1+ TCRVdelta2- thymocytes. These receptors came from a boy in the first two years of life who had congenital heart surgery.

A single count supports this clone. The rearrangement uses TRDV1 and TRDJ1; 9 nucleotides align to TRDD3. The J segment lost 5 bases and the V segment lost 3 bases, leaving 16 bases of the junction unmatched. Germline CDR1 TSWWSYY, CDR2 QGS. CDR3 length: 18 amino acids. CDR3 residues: CALGDVLGSLGDRDKLIF. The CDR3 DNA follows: TGTGCTCTTGGGGACGTTCTAGGATCCTTGGGGGATAGAGATAAACTCATCTTT.

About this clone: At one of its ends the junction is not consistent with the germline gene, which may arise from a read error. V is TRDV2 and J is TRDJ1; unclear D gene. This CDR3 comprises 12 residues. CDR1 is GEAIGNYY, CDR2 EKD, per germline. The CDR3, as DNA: TGTGCCTCTCGGCGGTACACCGATAAAATCATCTTT. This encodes CASRRYTDKIIF.

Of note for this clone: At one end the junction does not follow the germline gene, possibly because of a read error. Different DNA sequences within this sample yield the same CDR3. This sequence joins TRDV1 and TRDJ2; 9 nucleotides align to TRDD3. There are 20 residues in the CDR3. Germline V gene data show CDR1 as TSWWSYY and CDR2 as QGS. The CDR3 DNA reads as TGTGCTCTTGGGGAACTAGAAGAGTCGATACTGGGGGAGAAGACAGCGCAACTCTTCTTT. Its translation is CALGELEESILGEKTAQLFF.

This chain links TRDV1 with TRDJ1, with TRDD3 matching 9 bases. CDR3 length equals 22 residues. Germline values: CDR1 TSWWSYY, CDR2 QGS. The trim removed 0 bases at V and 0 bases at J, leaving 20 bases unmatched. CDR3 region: CALGELDTLRTGGPPYTDKLIF. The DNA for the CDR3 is TGTGCTCTTGGGGAACTAGACACGTTGCGGACTGGGGGACCCCCGTACACCGATAAACTCATCTTT.

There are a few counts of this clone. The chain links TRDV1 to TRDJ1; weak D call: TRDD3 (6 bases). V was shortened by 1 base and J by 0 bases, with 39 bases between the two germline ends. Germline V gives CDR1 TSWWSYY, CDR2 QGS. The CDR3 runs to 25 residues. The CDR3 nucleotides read TGTGCTCTTGGGGAACATCGCCTTGGGGCCGACAACTTCGTACGGGATATCCTGTACACCGATAAACTCATCTTT. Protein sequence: CALGEHRLGADNFVRDILYTDKLIF.

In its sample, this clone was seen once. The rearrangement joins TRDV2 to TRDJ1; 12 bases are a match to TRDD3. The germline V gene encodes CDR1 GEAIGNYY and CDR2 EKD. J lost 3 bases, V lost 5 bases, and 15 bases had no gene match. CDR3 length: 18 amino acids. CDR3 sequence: CACATLTGGYTPPDKLIF. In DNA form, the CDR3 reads TGTGCCTGTGCCACGCTTACTGGGGGATACACTCCCCCCGATAAACTCATCTTT.

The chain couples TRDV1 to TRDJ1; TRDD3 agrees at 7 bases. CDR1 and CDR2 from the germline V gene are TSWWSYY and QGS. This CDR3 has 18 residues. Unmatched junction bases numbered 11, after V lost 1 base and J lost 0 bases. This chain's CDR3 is CALGEPTGVTGNTDKLIF. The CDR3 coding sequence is TGTGCTCTTGGGGAACCTACTGGGGTTACGGGGAACACCGATAAACTCATCTTT.

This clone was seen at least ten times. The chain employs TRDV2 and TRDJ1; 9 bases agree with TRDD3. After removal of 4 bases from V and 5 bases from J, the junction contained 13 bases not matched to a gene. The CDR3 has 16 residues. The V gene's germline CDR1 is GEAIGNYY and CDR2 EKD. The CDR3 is CACDAYWGTPADKLIF. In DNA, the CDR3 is TGTGCCTGTGATGCGTACTGGGGGACCCCGGCGGATAAACTCATCTTT.

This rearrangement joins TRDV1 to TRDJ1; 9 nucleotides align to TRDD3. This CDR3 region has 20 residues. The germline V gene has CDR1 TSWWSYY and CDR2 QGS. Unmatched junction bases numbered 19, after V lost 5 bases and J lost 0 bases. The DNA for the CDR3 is TGTGCTCTTGGGTCCACTTACTCCGGGGATACGTTCTTTTACACCGATAAACTCATCTTT. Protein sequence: CALGSTYSGDTFFYTDKLIF.

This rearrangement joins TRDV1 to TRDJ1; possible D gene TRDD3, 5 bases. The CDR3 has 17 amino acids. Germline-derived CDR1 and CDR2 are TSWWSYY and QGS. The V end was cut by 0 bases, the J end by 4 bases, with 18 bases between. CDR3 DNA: TGTGCTCTTGGGGAACTATGGTGTGGTCTTCTGGGCGATAAACTCATCTTT. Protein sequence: CALGELWCGLLGDKLIF.

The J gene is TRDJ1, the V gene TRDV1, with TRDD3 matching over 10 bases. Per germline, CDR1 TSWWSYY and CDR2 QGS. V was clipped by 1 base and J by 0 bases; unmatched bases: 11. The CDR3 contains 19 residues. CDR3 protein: CALGERCTGGWSNTDKLIF. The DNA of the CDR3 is TGTGCTCTTGGGGAACGGTGTACTGGGGGATGGTCTAACACCGATAAACTCATCTTT.

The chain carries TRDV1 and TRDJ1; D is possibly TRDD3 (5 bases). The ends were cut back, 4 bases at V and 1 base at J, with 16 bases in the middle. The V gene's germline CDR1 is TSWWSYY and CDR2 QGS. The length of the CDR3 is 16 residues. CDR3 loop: CALGVGFGGSTDKLIF. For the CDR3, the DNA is TGTGCTCTTGGGGTTGGGTTCGGGGGCTCCACCGATAAACTCATCTTT.

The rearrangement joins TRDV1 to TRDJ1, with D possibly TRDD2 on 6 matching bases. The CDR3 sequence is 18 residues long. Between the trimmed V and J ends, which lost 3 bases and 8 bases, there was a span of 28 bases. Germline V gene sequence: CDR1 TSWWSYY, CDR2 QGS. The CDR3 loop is CALGERFSYISSQEKLIF. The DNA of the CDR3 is TGTGCTCTTGGGGAGCGATTTTCCTATATATCATCACAAGAAAAACTCATCTTT.

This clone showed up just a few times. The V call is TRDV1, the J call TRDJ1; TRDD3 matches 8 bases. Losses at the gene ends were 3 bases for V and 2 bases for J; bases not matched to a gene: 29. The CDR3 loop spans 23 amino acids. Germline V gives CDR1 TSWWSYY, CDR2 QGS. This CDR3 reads CALGDHHRLSYTGGHFKTDKLIF. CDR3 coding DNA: TGTGCTCTTGGGGACCACCACCGCCTTTCCTATACTGGGGGCCACTTTAAAACCGATAAACTCATCTTT.

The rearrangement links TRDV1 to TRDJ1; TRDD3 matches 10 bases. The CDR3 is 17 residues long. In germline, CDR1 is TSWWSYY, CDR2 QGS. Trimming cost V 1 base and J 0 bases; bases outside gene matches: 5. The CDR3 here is CALGEQGGGYYTDKLIF. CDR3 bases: TGTGCTCTTGGGGAACAGGGTGGGGGATACTACACCGATAAACTCATCTTT.

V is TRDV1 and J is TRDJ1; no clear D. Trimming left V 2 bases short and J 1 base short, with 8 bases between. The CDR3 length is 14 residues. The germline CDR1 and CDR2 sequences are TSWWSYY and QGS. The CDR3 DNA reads TGTGCTCTTGGGGAAACTCGAGTCACCGATAAACTCATCTTT. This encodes CALGETRVTDKLIF.